This T cell receptor beta chain came from a study of control samples from healthy donors and cancer patients. Assay used: immunoSEQ multiplex PCR; TCRdb lists only in-frame clones, some missing. The sample includes 35,000 to 55,000 clones, just over 70% of them seen just once. The CDR3 extends over 11 amino acids. Sequenced sample: formalin-fixed, paraffin-embedded tissue. This chain links TRBV21-1 with TRBJ1-2. TRBV21-1 is a documented pseudogene. This TCR was recovered from a male donor with melanoma. CDR3 sequence reads: CPGTAFGGYTF. In nucleotides, the CDR3 is TGCCCCGGGACGGCCTTTGGGGGCTACACCTTC.